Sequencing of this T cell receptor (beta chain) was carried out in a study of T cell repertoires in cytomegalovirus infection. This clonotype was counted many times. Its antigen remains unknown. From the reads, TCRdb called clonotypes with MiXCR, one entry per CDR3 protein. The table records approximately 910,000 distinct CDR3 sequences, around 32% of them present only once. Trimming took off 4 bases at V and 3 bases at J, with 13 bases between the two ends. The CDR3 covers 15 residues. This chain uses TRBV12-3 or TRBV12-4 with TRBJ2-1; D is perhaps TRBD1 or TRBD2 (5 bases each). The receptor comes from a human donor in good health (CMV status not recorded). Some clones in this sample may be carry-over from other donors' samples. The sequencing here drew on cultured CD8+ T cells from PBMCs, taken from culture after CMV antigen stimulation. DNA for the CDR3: TGTGCCAGCAGTTACCGGGACCAAGGCTACAATGAGCAGTTCTTC. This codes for CASSYRDQGYNEQFF.